The 23 T cell receptor beta chains presented below share a single source sample, sequenced in a study of blood T cell repertoires in COVID-19. Method: immunoSEQ multiplex PCR; TCRdb's copy keeps in-frame clones and lacks some. This table has about 350,000 clones, 87% appearing once. The sample taken for sequencing was peripheral blood. Source of these receptors: a man younger than 40 with COVID-19, enrolled during active disease.

This chain links TRBV27 with TRBJ2-1; the D gene is possibly TRBD1 (5 bases). V was pared by 3 bases and J by 0 bases, with 9 bases between. Looked up from germline, CDR1 is MNHEY and CDR2 is SMNVEV (reference sequence). CDR3 length equals 15 residues. In DNA, the CDR3 is TGTGCCAGCAGTTTCGCAGGGTTCTCCTACAATGAGCAGTTCTTC. Protein sequence: CASSFAGFSYNEQFF.

The chain couples TRBV6-5 to TRBJ2-1; D possibly corresponds to TRBD1 (5 bases). The CDR3 length is 15 residues. Germline V gives CDR1 MNHEY, CDR2 SVGAGI. V dropped 0 bases and J dropped 7 bases, with 13 bases sitting between them. The CDR3 region is CASSYSRGSLNEQFF. CDR3 in DNA: TGTGCCAGCAGTTACTCTAGGGGTAGTTTAAATGAGCAGTTCTTC.

V is TRBV28 and J is TRBJ1-1; TRBD1 might be the D (5 bases). Germline CDR1 is MDHEN and CDR2 is SYDVKM. Deletions cut 6 bases from V and 5 bases from J, with 13 bases between. CDR3 size: 13 residues. The DNA of the CDR3 is TGTGCCAGCAGGCCGGGGGGAGGGACTGAAGCTTTCTTT. Translated, it gives CASRPGGGTEAFF.

V and J are TRBV5-4 and TRBJ2-5, with 7 positions matching TRBD2. Trimming took 4 bases from V and 1 from J; bases not matched to a gene: 4. Germline V gene sequence: CDR1 SGHNT, CDR2 YYREEE (reference sequence). The CDR3 sequence is 14 residues long. CDR3 nucleotides: TGTGCCAGCAGCGCGGGCGGGGGCCAAGAGACCCAGTACTTC. It translates to CASSAGGGQETQYF.

The V gene is TRBV5-1, the J gene TRBJ1-1; D gene unclear. The germline CDR1 and CDR2 sequences are SGHRS and YFSETQ. This CDR3 is 13 amino acids long. The ends were cut back, 0 bases at V and 6 bases at J, with 9 bases in the middle. The CDR3 DNA sequence: TGCGCCAGCAGCTTGGGTCCAGTGGCTGAAGCTTTCTTT. It translates to CASSLGPVAEAFF.

The chain recombines TRBV5-1 with TRBJ1-2; D is ambiguous. CDR3 length: 14 residues. V lost 1 base to trimming and J lost 0 bases, with 7 bases between them. Germline lookup yields CDR1 SGHRS and CDR2 YFSETQ. CDR3 DNA: TGCGCCAGCAGCTTGCAACATACTAACTATGGCTACACCTTC. Translating it yields CASSLQHTNYGYTF.

The table lists this clone with a few counts. The rearrangement uses TRBV9 and TRBJ1-6; 9 bases fit TRBD1. After removal of 4 bases from V and 10 bases from J, the junction contained 9 bases not matched to a gene. Germline assignment: CDR1 SGDLS and CDR2 YYNGEE. There are 15 residues in the CDR3. This CDR3 reads CASSLTSGTGSPLHF. The CDR3 nucleotides read TGTGCCAGCAGCCTAACTTCCGGGACAGGGTCACCCCTCCACTTT.

Only one count was recorded for this clone. V is TRBV5-1 and J is TRBJ2-7; TRBD2 is a possible D gene (5 bases). Trimming removed 4 bases at V and 5 bases at J, with 13 bases between. This CDR3 is 13 amino acids long. Germline CDR1 and CDR2: SGHRS and YFSETQ. CDR3 residues: CASSRGLIDEQYF. The CDR3, as DNA: TGCGCCAGCAGCAGAGGGTTAATCGACGAGCAGTACTTC.

This rearrangement joins TRBV19 to TRBJ2-1; 12 bases map to TRBD2. The germline V gene encodes CDR1 LNHDA and CDR2 SQIVND (reference sequence). The CDR3 contains 15 residues. V shed 5 bases, J shed 4 bases, and the junction held 3 bases outside the gene matches. The CDR3 protein is CASSSLAGGYNEQFF. The CDR3 region has the DNA TGTGCCAGTAGTTCCCTAGCGGGGGGGTACAATGAGCAGTTCTTC.

The chain carries TRBV15 and TRBJ2-7; no reliable D call. With 1 base removed from V and 4 bases from J, the gap between germline ends came to 8 bases. Germline CDR1 and CDR2: LNHNV and YYDKDF (reference sequence). This CDR3 is built from 13 residues. CDR3 sequence (DNA): TGTGCCACCAGCAGAGTTTTACAGTACGAGCAGTACTTC. Translated, it gives CATSRVLQYEQYF.

The gene calls are TRBV5-8 and TRBJ1-2; D is ambiguous. Deletions cut 7 bases from V and 4 bases from J, with 17 bases between. In germline, CDR1 is SGHTS, CDR2 YDEGEE. This CDR3 has 14 residues. CDR3 region: CASVVIGSGYGYTF. The CDR3, as DNA: TGTGCCAGCGTCGTGATCGGTTCCGGCTATGGCTACACCTTC. The full variable domain, in which reference TRBV5-8 and TRBJ1-2 provide the parts outside the CDR3, is EAGVTQSPTHLIKTRGQQATLRCSPISGHTSVYWYQQALGLGLQFLLWYDEGEERNRGNFPPRFSGRQFPNYSSELNVNALELEDSALYLCASVVIGSGYGYTFGSGTRLTVV.

The chain employs TRBV7-9 and TRBJ1-1; D is unresolved. V lost 5 bases and J lost 0, with 4 bases in between. This CDR3 has 12 amino acids. Germline V gives CDR1 SEHNR, CDR2 FQNEAQ (reference sequence). CDR3 in amino acids: CASSEMNTEAFF. CDR3 DNA sequence: TGTGCCAGCAGCGAGATGAACACTGAAGCTTTCTTT.

J is TRBJ2-5 and V is TRBV7-3; D is possibly TRBD2 (5 bases). The CDR3 length is 13 residues. The germline V gene encodes CDR1 SGHTA and CDR2 FQGTGA. Trimming shortened V by 5 bases and J by 5 bases, and 12 bases separated the two germline ends. CDR3 in amino acids: CASSRVGGETQYF. CDR3 nucleotides: TGTGCCAGCAGCCGGGTGGGCGGGGAGACCCAGTACTTC.

The DNA of the CDR3 is TGTGCCAGCAGCCCCTCAATACAGGGAAGATCCTACAATGAGCAGTTCTTC. It yields the protein CASSPSIQGRSYNEQFF. V is TRBV7-6 and J is TRBJ2-1; TRBD1 might be the D (6 bases). Germline values: CDR1 SGHVS, CDR2 FNYEAQ. Trimming took off 5 bases at V and 1 base at J, with 18 bases between the two ends. The CDR3 runs to 17 residues.

The chain is built from TRBV29-1 and TRBJ1-1; D gene uncertain. Germline lookup yields CDR1 SQVTM and CDR2 ANQGSEA. V was shortened by 0 bases and J by 5 bases, with 19 bases between the two germline ends. The CDR3 sequence is 16 residues long. The CDR3 protein is CSVEDGLGSFDTEAFF. The CDR3 DNA reads TGCAGCGTTGAAGATGGTCTCGGTTCTTTTGATACTGAAGCTTTCTTT.

The CDR3: CASSLGRGNGYTF. In DNA form, the CDR3 reads TGTGCCAGCAGCCTTGGCAGGGGCAATGGCTACACCTTC. The genes are TRBV27 and TRBJ1-2; the D gene is possibly TRBD1 (6 bases). This CDR3 contains 13 residues. Between the trimmed V and J ends, which lost 6 bases and 6 bases, there was a span of 14 bases. Germline assignment: CDR1 MNHEY and CDR2 SMNVEV (reference sequence).

The rearrangement joins TRBV7-2 to TRBJ1-1; the match to TRBD1 covers 7 bases. This CDR3 region has 15 residues. Germline CDR1 reads SGHTA; CDR2 reads FQGNSA. With 4 bases clipped from V and 0 bases from J, the junction kept 5 bases outside the gene matches. The CDR3 DNA is TGTGCCAGCAGCTCCCACAGGGGAATGAACACTGAAGCTTTCTTT. The encoded protein is CASSSHRGMNTEAFF.

V is TRBV7-2 and J is TRBJ1-5; 9 positions match TRBD1. Germline V gene data show CDR1 as SGHTA and CDR2 as FQGNSA. Trimming cost V 3 bases and J 6 bases; bases outside gene matches: 6. This CDR3 comprises 15 residues. The CDR3 region has the DNA TGTGCCAGCAGCTTTACCGGGACAGGGATTCAGCCCCAGCATTTT. The encoded protein is CASSFTGTGIQPQHF.

The chain couples TRBV11-2 to TRBJ2-3; 7 bases fit TRBD1. CDR1 is SGHAT, CDR2 FQNNGV, per germline. The length of the CDR3 is 15 residues. After removal of 4 bases from V and 3 bases from J, the junction contained 7 bases not matched to a gene. CDR3 amino acids: CASSSRQGGTDTQYF. The CDR3 nucleotides are TGTGCCAGCAGCTCACGACAGGGTGGGACAGATACGCAGTATTTT. The full variable domain, with the rest looked up from reference TRBV11-2 and TRBJ2-3, is EAGVAQSPRYKIIEKRQSVAFWCNPISGHATLYWYQQILGQGPKLLIQFQNNGVVDDSQLPKDRFSAERLKGVDSTLKIQPAKLEDSAVYLCASSSRQGGTDTQYFGPGTRLTVL.

Here the CDR3 DNA reads TGTGCCAGCAGCTTGCTAGCGGGAGGTATCCACAATGAGCAGTTCTTC. It yields the protein CASSLLAGGIHNEQFF. V gene TRBV11-3 combines with J gene TRBJ2-1; 11 nucleotides match TRBD2. From germline, CDR1 is SGHNT and CDR2 YENEEA. V was pared by 3 bases and J by 5 bases, with 6 bases of the junction left unmatched. This CDR3 contains 16 residues.

The genes are TRBV18 and TRBJ1-1; D uncertain. This CDR3 has 15 residues. The V end lost 3 bases, the J end lost 4 bases, and 15 bases lay between the germline ends. Germline values: CDR1 KGHSH, CDR2 LQKENI. The CDR3 sequence: CASSPGLLQATEAFF. The CDR3 DNA reads as TGTGCCAGCTCACCGGGCCTCCTTCAGGCCACTGAAGCTTTCTTT.

The chain couples TRBV7-3 to TRBJ1-2; D is uncertain. V was trimmed by 2 bases and J by 1 base, leaving 14 bases between them. The CDR3 has 16 residues. CDR1 and CDR2 (germline): SGHTA, FQGTGA. The CDR3 DNA reads as TGTGCCAGCAGCTTATATCCGGACTTTAATAACTATGGCTACACCTTC. Translated, it gives CASSLYPDFNNYGYTF.

The rearrangement uses TRBV7-2 and TRBJ2-1, with D possibly matching TRBD2 (6 bases). The CDR3 sequence is 15 residues long. V lost 1 base and J lost 7, with 14 bases in between. CDR1 is SGHTA and CDR2 is FQGNSA in the germline V gene. The CDR3 here is CASSLDPARGNEQFF. DNA for the CDR3: TGTGCCAGCAGCTTAGATCCAGCCCGGGGGAATGAGCAGTTCTTC.